This record covers a single TCR beta chain. Its target is unknown. Germline V gene lookup returns CDR1 SGHDN and CDR2 FVKESK. J gave up 4 bases and V 4 bases, and 4 bases lay outside the gene matches. The CDR3 consists of 14 residues. Absence of ophthalmopathy within 18 months of follow-up defined stable hyperthyroidism. Enrolled hyperthyroidism patients had a new diagnosis, a duration under 2 months, and an age of 18 to 65. This entry is derived from a study of Graves' ophthalmopathy and Graves' hyperthyroidism. As for the study in general: Peripheral blood was gathered at the point of initial diagnosis, before any treatment started. Study observations and caveats: Most expanded clonotypes from thyroid (those above 0.001 frequency) were also found in blood.

Transcripts of RNA were the source for amplifying TCR beta CDR3 regions. A first-round RT-PCR used HTBI primers, followed by a second-round multiplex PCR. TCRdb re-called the multiplex PCR reads through MiXCR, storing one row per CDR3 protein. The sample consists of 680,000 or so distinct CDR3 sequences, about 20% of them appearing once. This chain joins TRBV14 and TRBJ1-2, with 9 bases aligning to TRBD1. What was sequenced was peripheral blood. The receptor comes from a young woman with stable Graves' hyperthyroidism. Some clones in this sample may be carry-over from other donors' samples. CDR3 sequence reads: CASSRQGDSYGYTF. The DNA of the CDR3 is TGTGCCAGCAGCCGACAGGGGGATTCCTATGGCTACACCTTC.